The 12 T cell receptor beta chains below were found in one sample sequenced in a study of shared clonotypes between healthy human individuals. Naive CD8 populations comprised CD45RO-negative cells positively selected for CCR7, excluding terminally differentiated effector memory CD45RA+ cells. Measured with immunoSEQ multiplex PCR; TCRdb has only the in-frame clones, and not every one. The sample shows roughly 2.1 million clones, just over 90% of them seen only once. Sequenced sample: naive CD8+ T cells from PBMCs. Receptors were obtained from a man younger than 35 in good health. Some clones in this sample may be carry-over from other donors' samples.

The rearrangement joins TRBV27 to TRBJ1-5; D ambiguous. The CDR3 contains 15 residues. From germline, CDR1 is MNHEY and CDR2 SMNVEV (reference sequence). The V end lost 2 bases, the J end lost 0 bases, and 8 bases lay between the germline ends. CDR3: CASSLGPYSNQPQHF. CDR3 nucleotide sequence: TGTGCCAGCAGTTTAGGACCTTATAGCAATCAGCCCCAGCATTTT.

Concerning this clone: This CDR3 is also generated by other DNA sequences in the sample. The genes are TRBV29-1 and TRBJ2-7; D assignment may be TRBD1 or TRBD2 (6 bases each). The CDR3 has 12 amino acids. With 6 bases removed from V and 2 bases from J, the gap between germline ends came to 11 bases. Per germline, CDR1 SQVTM and CDR2 ANQGSEA. The CDR3 loop reads CSVSGGPYEQYF. The CDR3, as DNA: TGCAGCGTCTCTGGGGGGCCCTACGAGCAGTACTTC.

CDR3 loop: CASSPGGEDEKLFF. CDR3 nucleotide sequence: TGTGCCAGCAGTCCAGGGGGCGAGGATGAAAAACTGTTTTTT. The V gene is TRBV27, the J gene TRBJ1-4; TRBD1 agrees at 8 bases. Per germline, CDR1 MNHEY and CDR2 SMNVEV (reference sequence). CDR3 length: 14 amino acids. The V gene end was trimmed by 5 bases and the J gene end by 6 bases; junction bases not matched to a gene: 5.

V and J are TRBV7-9 and TRBJ2-1; 7 bases agree with TRBD1. J was trimmed by 3 bases and V by 2 bases; bases with no gene match: 4. CDR3 length: 15 residues. Germline CDR1 reads SEHNR; CDR2 reads FQNEAQ (reference sequence). The DNA of the CDR3 is TGTGCCAGCAGCTTACGAGGGGGCATCTACAATGAGCAGTTCTTC. As protein: CASSLRGGIYNEQFF.

The rearrangement links TRBV18 to TRBJ1-5, with 7 bases lining up with TRBD1. The CDR3 has 13 amino acids. CDR1 KGHSH and CDR2 LQKENI come from the germline V gene. Trimming at V came to 6 bases and at J to 9 bases, leaving 8 bases not matched to a gene. CDR3 coding DNA: TGTGCCAGCTCGCCCGACAGGGCGCGGCCCCAGCATTTT. Its translation is CASSPDRARPQHF.

This clone was found once. The sample contains more than one DNA sequence encoding this CDR3. The chain links TRBV6-1 to TRBJ2-7; D gene unclear. The CDR3 spans 11 residues. Germline loops: CDR1 MNHNS, CDR2 SASEGT. Trimming removed 6 bases from V and 4 bases from J, with 7 bases in between. CDR3 nucleotides: TGTGCCAGCAGAACCGGTTACGAGCAGTACTTC. Its protein is CASRTGYEQYF.

This clone was counted a single time. The V gene is TRBV6-5, the J gene TRBJ2-7, with 7 bases matching TRBD2. The CDR3 is made up of 14 amino acids. With V trimmed by 4 bases and J by 4 bases, 7 bases remained unmatched. Germline CDR1 is MNHEY and CDR2 is SVGAGI. This CDR3 is CASSSTSPEYEQYF. The DNA for the CDR3 is TGTGCCAGCAGTTCGACTAGCCCGGAGTACGAGCAGTACTTC.

CDR3 sequence (DNA): TGTGCCAGCAGCTTGGTTGGAACAGGAGATGGTTTTGGCTACACCTTC. Its translation: CASSLVGTGDGFGYTF. The chain carries TRBV5-6 and TRBJ1-2, with D possibly being TRBD1 (5 bases). V was shortened by 0 bases and J by 7 bases, with 19 bases between the two germline ends. The CDR3 contains 16 residues. CDR1 is SGHDT and CDR2 is YYEEEE in the germline V gene.

The chain couples TRBV2 to TRBJ2-1; 12 bases are shared with TRBD2. The CDR3 totals 14 residues. Germline lookup yields CDR1 SNHLY and CDR2 FYNNEI. V was pared by 4 bases and J by 6 bases, with 1 base of the junction left unmatched. CDR3 nucleotide sequence: TGTGCCAGCAGTGGGACTAGCGGGATCAATGAGCAGTTCTTC. It specifies CASSGTSGINEQFF.

This chain joins TRBV7-9 and TRBJ2-7, with D possibly matching TRBD1 (5 bases). V was pared by 1 base and J by 1 base, with 8 bases between. The CDR3 totals 14 residues. Germline-derived CDR1 and CDR2 are SEHNR and FQNEAQ (reference sequence). The CDR3, as DNA: TGTGCCAGCAGCTTAGTGGCAGGGTCCTACGAGCAGTACTTC. It encodes CASSLVAGSYEQYF.

This chain joins TRBV6-5 and TRBJ2-1, with TRBD2 identical over 13 bases. V lost 0 bases to trimming and J lost 10 bases; unmatched junction nucleotides: 6. From germline, CDR1 is MNHEY and CDR2 SVGAGI. The length of the CDR3 is 16 residues. CDR3 in DNA: TGTGCCAGCAGTTACTCTTCGGGACTAGCGGGGACGGAGCAGTTCTTC. It is translated as CASSYSSGLAGTEQFF.

As for this clone: Other nucleotide sequences from this sample produce the same CDR3. The rearrangement uses TRBV20-1 and TRBJ1-2; D gene unclear. Trimming stripped 7 bases from V and 0 bases from J, with 3 bases between. CDR1 is DFQATT, CDR2 SNEGSKA, per germline (reference sequence). This CDR3 has 10 residues. For the CDR3, the DNA is TGCAGTGGAGCTAACTATGGCTACACCTTC. Encoded protein: CSGANYGYTF.